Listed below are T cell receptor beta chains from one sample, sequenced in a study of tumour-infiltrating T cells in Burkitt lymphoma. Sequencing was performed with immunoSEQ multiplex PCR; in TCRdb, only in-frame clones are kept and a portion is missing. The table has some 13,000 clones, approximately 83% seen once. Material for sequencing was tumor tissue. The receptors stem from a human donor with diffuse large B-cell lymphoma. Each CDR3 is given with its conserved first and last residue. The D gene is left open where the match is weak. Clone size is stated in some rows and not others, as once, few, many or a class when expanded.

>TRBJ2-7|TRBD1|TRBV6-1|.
CASSEVRGRIQFSNEQYF
TGTGCCAGCAGTGAAGTCAGGGGGCGCATCCAATTCTCCAACGAGCAGTACTTC
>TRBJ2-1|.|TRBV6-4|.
CASSDLVRNEQFF
TGTGCCAGCAGTGACCTCGTGCGCAATGAGCAGTTCTTC
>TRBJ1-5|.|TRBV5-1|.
CASSPMTGSNQPQHF
TGCGCCAGCAGCCCAATGACAGGAAGCAATCAGCCCCAGCATTTT
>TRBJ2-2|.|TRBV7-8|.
CASSFRWTANTGELFF
TGTGCCAGCAGCTTCAGGTGGACAGCGAACACCGGGGAGCTGTTTTTT
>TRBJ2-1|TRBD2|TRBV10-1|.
CASSDRTSDYNEQFF
TGCGCCAGCAGTGACCGGACTAGCGATTACAATGAGCAGTTCTTC
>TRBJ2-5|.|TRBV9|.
CASSVREGLRGTQYF
TGTGCCAGCAGCGTGCGTGAGGGACTCAGGGGGACCCAGTACTTC
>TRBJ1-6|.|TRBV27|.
CASSLSNNSPLHF
TGTGCCAGCAGTTTATCTAATAATTCACCCCTCCACTTT
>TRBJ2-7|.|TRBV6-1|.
CASSEFLRGLSYEQYF
TGTGCCAGCAGTGAATTCCTCAGGGGCCTCTCCTACGAGCAGTACTTC
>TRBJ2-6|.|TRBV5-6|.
CASSLGGTGANVLTF
TGTGCCAGCAGCTTGGGCGGGACTGGGGCCAACGTCCTGACTTTC
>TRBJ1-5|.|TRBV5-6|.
CASSLYQTLNQPQHF
TGTGCCAGCAGCTTGTACCAGACCCTTAATCAGCCCCAGCATTTT
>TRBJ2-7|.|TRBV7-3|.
CASSTGDYRVSSYEQYF
TGTGCCAGCAGTACCGGGGATTACAGGGTTAGCTCCTACGAGCAGTACTTC
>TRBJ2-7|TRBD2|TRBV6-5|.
CASSYGGRVEQYF
TGTGCCAGCAGTTACGGAGGGAGGGTCGAGCAGTACTTC
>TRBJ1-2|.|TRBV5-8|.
CASNSRGYGYTF
TGTGCCAGCAACAGCAGGGGCTATGGCTACACCTTC
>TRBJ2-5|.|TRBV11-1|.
CASSAPGYQETQYF
TGTGCCAGCAGCGCTCCAGGTTACCAAGAGACCCAGTACTTC
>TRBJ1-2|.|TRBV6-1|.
CASRETESYGYTF
TGTGCCAGCAGAGAGACAGAAAGCTATGGCTACACCTTC
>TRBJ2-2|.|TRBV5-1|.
CASSFSGTENSGELFF
TGCGCCAGCAGCTTTTCCGGGACCGAAAATTCCGGGGAGCTGTTTTTT
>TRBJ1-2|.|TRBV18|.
CASSPTGTDGYTF
TGTGCCAGCTCACCAACAGGCACGGATGGCTACACCTTC
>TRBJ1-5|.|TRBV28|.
CASSEGIQPQHF
TGTGCCAGCAGCGAGGGGATTCAGCCCCAGCATTTT
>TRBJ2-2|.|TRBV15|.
CATSRDFGQGITGELFF
TGTGCCACCAGCAGAGATTTTGGACAAGGGATCACCGGGGAGCTGTTTTTT
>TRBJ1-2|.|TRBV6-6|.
CASSFPPTAPDGYTF
TGTGCCAGCAGTTTCCCTCCGACAGCCCCAGATGGCTACACCTTC
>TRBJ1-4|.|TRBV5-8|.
CASSFGRQSNEKLFF
TGTGCCAGCAGCTTCGGGAGGCAGTCTAATGAAAAACTGTTTTTT
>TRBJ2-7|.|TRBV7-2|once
CASSLLGGGVYEQYF
TGTGCCAGCAGCTTACTGGGCGGCGGGGTCTACGAGCAGTACTTC
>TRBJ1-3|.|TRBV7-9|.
CASSLDFGNTIYF
TGTGCCAGCAGCTTAGATTTCGGAAACACCATATATTTT
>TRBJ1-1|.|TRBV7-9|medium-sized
CASSYGPIKNTEAFF
TGTGCCAGCAGCTATGGTCCGATTAAGAACACTGAAGCTTTCTTT
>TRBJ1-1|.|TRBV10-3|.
CAISDGGRTEAFF
TGTGCCATCAGTGACGGTGGGAGAACTGAAGCTTTCTTT
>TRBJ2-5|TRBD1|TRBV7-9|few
CASSPSGTEKETQYF
TGTGCCAGCAGCCCGTCCGGGACAGAGAAAGAGACCCAGTACTTC